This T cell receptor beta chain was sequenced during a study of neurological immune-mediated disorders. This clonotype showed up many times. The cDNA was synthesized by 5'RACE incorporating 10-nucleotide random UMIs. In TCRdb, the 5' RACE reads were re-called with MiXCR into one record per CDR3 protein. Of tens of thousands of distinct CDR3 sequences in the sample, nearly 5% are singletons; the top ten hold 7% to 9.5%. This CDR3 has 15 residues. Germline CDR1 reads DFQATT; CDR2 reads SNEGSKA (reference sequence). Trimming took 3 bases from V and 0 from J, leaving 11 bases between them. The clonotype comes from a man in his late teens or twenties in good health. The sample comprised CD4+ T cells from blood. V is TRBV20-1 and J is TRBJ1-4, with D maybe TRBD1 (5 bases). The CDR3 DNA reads TGCAGTGCTAGGATGGGGGGAACAACTAATGAAAAACTGTTTTTT. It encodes CSARMGGTTNEKLFF.